Below are 27 T cell receptor beta chains sequenced from a single sample in a study of blood T cell repertoires in COVID-19. Assay: immunoSEQ multiplex PCR; the TCRdb copy retains only in-frame clones and omits some. The data hold some 150,000 clones, with 80% observed a single time. The sample consisted of peripheral blood. The origin of the receptors is a woman aged 50 to 60 with acute or convalescent COVID-19.

Turning to this clone: Mismatch with germline at one junction end may stem from a read error. CDR3 bases: TGTGCCAGCGCTCGGTACTCCTCCGAGCAGTACTTC. This sequence encodes CASARYSSEQYF. The chain combines TRBV28 with TRBJ2-7; unclear D gene. This CDR3 has 12 amino acids. CDR1 is MDHEN and CDR2 is SYDVKM in the germline V gene.

The chain employs TRBV19 and TRBJ2-2; 9 bases are a match to TRBD1. This CDR3 contains 15 residues. Germline assignment: CDR1 LNHDA and CDR2 SQIVND (reference sequence). With 4 bases clipped from V and 4 bases from J, the junction kept 4 bases outside the gene matches. The CDR3 DNA reads as TGTGCCAGTAGTAACCGGGACAGGGCCACCGGGGAGCTGTTTTTT. It is translated as CASSNRDRATGELFF.

The gene calls are TRBV2 and TRBJ1-5; the D is unclear. Per germline, CDR1 SNHLY and CDR2 FYNNEI. The CDR3 spans 15 residues. Trimming removed 5 bases from V and 2 bases from J, with 13 bases in between. The DNA for the CDR3 is TGTGCCAGCAGTAGGCAGGAGGAAGGCAATCAGCCCCAGCATTTT. This sequence encodes CASSRQEEGNQPQHF.

This clone was seen only a few times. The rearrangement joins TRBV7-2 to TRBJ2-7; D is perhaps TRBD2 (6 bases). The CDR3 loop spans 16 amino acids. V shed 4 bases and J shed 1 base, with 17 bases lying between them. Germline-derived CDR1 and CDR2 are SGHTA and FQGNSA. The CDR3 protein is CASSYAAEGLSYEQYF. The DNA for the CDR3 is TGTGCCAGCAGCTATGCTGCGGAGGGATTGTCCTACGAGCAGTACTTC.

The chain links TRBV7-2 to TRBJ2-1; D is uncertain. The CDR3 runs 14 residues. Germline V lookup: CDR1 SGHTA, CDR2 FQGNSA. Trimming took off 3 bases at V and 9 bases at J, with 15 bases between the two ends. The CDR3 DNA is TGTGCCAGCAGCTTTGTTCAGGCTGTGGGTGAGCAGTTCTTC. Its translation is CASSFVQAVGEQFF.

The table lists this clone with a few counts. The gene calls are TRBV19 and TRBJ2-1; 11 nucleotides agree with TRBD2. This CDR3 has 16 amino acids. V gave up 5 bases and J gave up 2 bases; unmatched junction bases: 5. CDR1 is LNHDA, CDR2 SQIVND, per germline (reference sequence). The CDR3 spells CASSFSLAGAYNEQFF. The CDR3 coding sequence is TGTGCCAGTAGTTTCTCACTAGCGGGGGCCTACAATGAGCAGTTCTTC. The entire variable domain, with the rest obtained from reference TRBV19 and TRBJ2-1, is as follows: DGGITQSPKYLFRKEGQNVTLSCEQNLNHDAMYWYRQDPGQGLRLIYYSQIVNDFQKGDIAEGYSVSREKKESFPLTVTSAQKNPTAFYLCASSFSLAGAYNEQFFGPGTRLTVL.

This clone was seen once. V is TRBV4-3 and J is TRBJ2-2; unclear D gene. Trimming took off 3 bases at V and 7 bases at J, with 12 bases between the two ends. The CDR3 is 14 residues long. CDR1 and CDR2 from the germline V gene are LGHNA and YSLEER. Here the CDR3 DNA reads TGCGCCAGCAGCCACCCGACCGGCGGCGGGGAGCTGTTTTTT. This gives the protein CASSHPTGGGELFF.

The table lists this clone with a count of one. This sequence joins TRBV18 and TRBJ2-7; the D gene is possibly TRBD2 (5 bases). Germline V lookup: CDR1 KGHSH, CDR2 LQKENI. The length of the CDR3 is 16 residues. The V end was cut by 5 bases, the J end by 0 bases, with 17 bases between. The CDR3 spells CASSGAFGELSYEQYF. The CDR3 bases are TGTGCCAGCTCAGGTGCCTTTGGGGAGCTCTCCTACGAGCAGTACTTC.

J is TRBJ1-5 and V is TRBV3-1 (or the pseudogene TRBV3-2); no firm D call. Germline V gene data show CDR1 as LGHDT and CDR2 as YNNKEL (reference sequence). CDR3 size: 13 residues. V was trimmed by 0 bases and J by 5 bases, leaving 5 bases between them. The CDR3 loop is CASSQDTDQPQHF. CDR3 nucleotide sequence: TGTGCCAGCAGCCAAGATACGGATCAGCCCCAGCATTTT.

This clone came up a few times. V and J are TRBV6-5 and TRBJ1-4; no clear D gene. V gave up 6 bases and J gave up 8 bases, with 10 bases separating them. In germline, CDR1 is MNHEY, CDR2 SVGAGI. The CDR3 length is 12 residues. The CDR3 sequence: CASRGGVEKLFF. The CDR3, as DNA: TGTGCCAGCAGAGGCGGAGTCGAAAAACTGTTTTTT.

This sequence joins TRBV4-3 and TRBJ2-7; 9 bases are a match to TRBD1. V shed 4 bases, J shed 5 bases, and the junction held 9 bases outside the gene matches. Germline V CDR1 and CDR2: LGHNA, YSLEER. The CDR3 extends over 15 amino acids. The CDR3 nucleotides are TGCGCCAGCAGCCCTTCGGGGGACAGGGTAAACGAGCAGTACTTC. As protein: CASSPSGDRVNEQYF.

This chain connects TRBV6-2 or TRBV6-3 to TRBJ2-2; D unresolved. The CDR3 has 16 amino acids. Germline V gene sequence: CDR1 MNHEY, CDR2 SVGEGT. The V and J ends lost 3 bases and 6 bases respectively, with 17 bases between them. The CDR3 DNA reads TGTGCCAGCAGTTATGGCAAACGCCCGTCGTCCGGGGAGCTGTTTTTT. Its protein product is CASSYGKRPSSGELFF.

The rearrangement joins TRBV9 to TRBJ2-2, with D tentatively TRBD1 (6 bases). This CDR3 is 15 amino acids long. The V gene lost 0 bases and the J gene lost 9 bases, with 15 bases spanning the gap. Germline V gives CDR1 SGDLS, CDR2 YYNGEE. CDR3 in amino acids: CASSVDSGRGRELFF. The CDR3 nucleotides read TGTGCCAGCAGCGTAGATTCGGGCAGGGGTCGGGAGCTGTTTTTT.

J is TRBJ1-2 and V is TRBV5-6, with 8 bases that match TRBD1. The CDR3 totals 14 residues. Unmatched junction bases numbered 10, after V lost 4 bases and J lost 8 bases. Germline loops: CDR1 SGHDT, CDR2 YYEEEE. The CDR3: CASSPGQVYVGYTF. The CDR3 region has the DNA TGTGCCAGCAGCCCGGGACAGGTGTATGTGGGCTACACCTTC.

The J gene is TRBJ2-7, the V gene TRBV5-4; the D gene is possibly TRBD1 (7 bases). The CDR3 extends over 15 amino acids. Germline V gives CDR1 SGHNT, CDR2 YYREEE (reference sequence). The V and J ends lost 0 bases and 3 bases respectively, with 13 bases between them. CDR3 DNA: TGTGCCAGCAGCTTGGGCGGGACAGACAACTACGAGCAGTACTTC. Protein sequence: CASSLGGTDNYEQYF.

In this sample, this clone turned up once. V is TRBV30 and J is TRBJ1-1; no clear D. CDR3 length: 13 residues. V lost 4 bases and J 4 bases, leaving 13 bases between the germline ends. CDR1 is GTSNPN, CDR2 SVGIG, per germline (reference sequence). The CDR3 loop reads CAWTRSASTEAFF. The CDR3 nucleotides are TGTGCCTGGACCAGGTCGGCCAGCACTGAAGCTTTCTTT. Full variable domain (rest looked up from reference TRBV30 and TRBJ1-1): SQTIHQWPATLVQPVGSPLSLECTVEGTSNPNLYWYRQAAGRGLQLLFYSVGIGQISSEVPQNLSASRPQDRQFILSSKKLLLSDSGFYLCAWTRSASTEAFFGQGTRLTVV.

This chain links TRBV19 with TRBJ1-1; the D gene is possibly TRBD1 (6 bases). Trimming left V 1 base short and J 5 bases short, with 11 bases between. CDR3 length: 14 amino acids. Germline V gene sequence: CDR1 LNHDA, CDR2 SQIVND (reference sequence). CDR3 nucleotide sequence: TGTGCCAGTAGTATAGTACCACAGGGAACTGAAGCTTTCTTT. Its translation is CASSIVPQGTEAFF.

J is TRBJ1-4 and V is TRBV30; D gene ambiguous. The germline V gene has CDR1 GTSNPN and CDR2 SVGIG (reference sequence). Trimming removed 2 bases at V and 8 bases at J, with 9 bases between. There are 12 residues in the CDR3. The CDR3 loop is CAWSNITEKLFF. Written as DNA, the CDR3 is TGTGCCTGGAGTAACATTACAGAAAAACTGTTTTTT.

This clone occurred a few times. The V call is TRBV3-1 (or the pseudogene TRBV3-2), the J call TRBJ2-6, with TRBD2 matching over 7 bases. CDR1 is LGHDT, CDR2 YNNKEL, per germline (reference sequence). J lost 3 bases, V lost 5 bases, and 4 bases had no gene match. The CDR3 contains 15 residues. The CDR3 reads CASSNTGGGANVLTF. In DNA form, the CDR3 reads TGTGCCAGCAGCAATACGGGAGGTGGGGCCAACGTCCTGACTTTC.

The chain has TRBV6-5 and TRBJ2-1, with TRBD2 matching 15 bases. The CDR3 totals 15 residues. The trim removed 5 bases at V and 8 bases at J, leaving 4 bases unmatched. CDR1 is MNHEY and CDR2 is SVGAGI in the germline V gene. Written as DNA, the CDR3 is TGTGCCAGCAGTCCCCGGACTAGCGGGGGGGATGAGCAGTTCTTC. Its translation is CASSPRTSGGDEQFF.

The chain employs TRBV11-2 and TRBJ1-4, with D tentatively TRBD1 (6 bases). V was pared by 3 bases and J by 1 base, with 9 bases between. The germline CDR1 and CDR2 sequences are SGHAT and FQNNGV. CDR3 size: 15 residues. CDR3 region: CASSFTGLTNEKLFF. CDR3 DNA: TGTGCCAGCAGCTTTACAGGGCTAACTAATGAAAAACTGTTTTTT. The full variable domain, its missing parts supplied by reference TRBV11-2 and TRBJ1-4, is EAGVAQSPRYKIIEKRQSVAFWCNPISGHATLYWYQQILGQGPKLLIQFQNNGVVDDSQLPKDRFSAERLKGVDSTLKIQPAKLEDSAVYLCASSFTGLTNEKLFFGSGTQLSVL.

This clone was seen more than once but under ten times. The chain has TRBV11-3 and TRBJ1-2; D ambiguous. V lost 0 bases and J 8 bases, leaving 13 bases between the germline ends. Germline V gene sequence: CDR1 SGHNT, CDR2 YENEEA. This CDR3 comprises 14 residues. The CDR3 reads CASSLDPSGLGYTF. CDR3 DNA: TGTGCCAGCAGCTTAGATCCTTCTGGGCTCGGCTACACCTTC.

About this clone itself: Distinct nucleotide sequences in the sample also encode this CDR3. The J gene is TRBJ1-4, the V gene TRBV4-3; D is possibly TRBD1 (5 bases). The germline gives CDR1 LGHNA, CDR2 YSLEER. The CDR3 is made up of 15 amino acids. Trimming pared 0 bases from V and 2 bases from J, leaving 7 bases between. The chain's CDR3 is CASSQDGATNEKLFF. The CDR3 bases are TGCGCCAGCAGCCAAGATGGGGCGACTAATGAAAAACTGTTTTTT.

This clone was seen only a few times. V and J are TRBV24-1 and TRBJ2-3, with 9 bases matching TRBD2. Germline assignment: CDR1 KGHDR and CDR2 SFDVKD. The CDR3 has 14 amino acids. Trimming took 10 bases from V and 5 from J; bases not matched to a gene: 9. The DNA for the CDR3 is TGTGCCACACAAGGAGCGGGGGGTCAAGATACGCAGTATTTT. Residues: CATQGAGGQDTQYF.

The gene calls are TRBV28 and TRBJ1-5; no definite D call. With 6 bases removed from V and 0 bases from J, the gap between germline ends came to 18 bases. The CDR3 loop spans 17 amino acids. Germline V gene sequence: CDR1 MDHEN, CDR2 SYDVKM. CDR3 nucleotide sequence: TGTGCCAGCAGCCCCGTCGGTCATGGTATTAGCAATCAGCCCCAGCATTTT. Translated: CASSPVGHGISNQPQHF.

The chain carries TRBV6-5 and TRBJ2-7, with TRBD2 matching 9 bases. J lost 4 bases, V lost 2 bases, and 6 bases had no gene match. The CDR3 is 15 residues long. Germline values: CDR1 MNHEY, CDR2 SVGAGI. As DNA, the CDR3 is TGTGCCAGCAGTTACATGGCGGGGGGGAGGTACGAGCAGTACTTC. This encodes CASSYMAGGRYEQYF.

This clone came up once. The chain couples TRBV7-2 to TRBJ1-4, with D possibly matching TRBD1 (5 bases). V was pared by 5 bases and J by 3 bases, with 13 bases between. The CDR3 loop spans 15 amino acids. The germline V gene has CDR1 SGHTA and CDR2 FQGNSA. CDR3 sequence (DNA): TGTGCCAGCAGCGTTTTCGGGGGGTCTAATGAAAAACTGTTTTTT. Residues: CASSVFGGSNEKLFF. The entire variable domain, with the rest obtained from reference TRBV7-2 and TRBJ1-4, is as follows: GAGVSQSPSNKVTEKGKDVELRCDPISGHTALYWYRQSLGQGLEFLIYFQGNSAPDKSGLPSDRFSAERTGGSVSTLTIQRTQQEDSAVYLCASSVFGGSNEKLFFGSGTQLSVL.